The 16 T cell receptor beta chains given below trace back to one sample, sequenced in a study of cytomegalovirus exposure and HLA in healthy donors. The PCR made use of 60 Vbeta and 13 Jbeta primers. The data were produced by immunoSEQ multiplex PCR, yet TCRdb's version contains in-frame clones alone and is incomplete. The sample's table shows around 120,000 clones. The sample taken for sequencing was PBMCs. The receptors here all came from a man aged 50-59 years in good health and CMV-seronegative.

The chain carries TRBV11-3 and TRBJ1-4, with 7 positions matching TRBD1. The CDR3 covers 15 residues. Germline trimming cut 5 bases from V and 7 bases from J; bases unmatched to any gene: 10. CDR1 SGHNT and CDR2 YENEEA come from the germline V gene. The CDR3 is CASSPRQGVSEKLFF. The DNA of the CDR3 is TGTGCCAGCAGCCCCAGGCAGGGGGTTAGTGAAAAACTGTTTTTT.

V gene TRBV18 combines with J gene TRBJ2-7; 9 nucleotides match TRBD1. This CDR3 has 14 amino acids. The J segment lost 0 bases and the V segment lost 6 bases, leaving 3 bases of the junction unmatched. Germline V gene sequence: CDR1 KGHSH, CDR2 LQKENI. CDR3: CASSTGGPSYEQYF. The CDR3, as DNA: TGTGCCAGCTCGACAGGGGGTCCCTCCTACGAGCAGTACTTC.

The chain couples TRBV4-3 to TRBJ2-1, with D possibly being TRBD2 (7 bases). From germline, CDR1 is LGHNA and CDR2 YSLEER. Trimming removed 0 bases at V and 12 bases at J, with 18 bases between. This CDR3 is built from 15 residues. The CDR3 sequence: CASSQDLWGGAWQFF. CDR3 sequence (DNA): TGCGCCAGCAGCCAAGATCTATGGGGGGGGGCCTGGCAGTTCTTC.

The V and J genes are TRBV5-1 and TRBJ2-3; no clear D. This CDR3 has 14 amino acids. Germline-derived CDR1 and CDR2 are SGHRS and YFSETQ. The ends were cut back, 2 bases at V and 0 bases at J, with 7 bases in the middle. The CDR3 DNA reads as TGCGCCAGCAGCTTACCACAGAGCACAGATACGCAGTATTTT. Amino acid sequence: CASSLPQSTDTQYF.

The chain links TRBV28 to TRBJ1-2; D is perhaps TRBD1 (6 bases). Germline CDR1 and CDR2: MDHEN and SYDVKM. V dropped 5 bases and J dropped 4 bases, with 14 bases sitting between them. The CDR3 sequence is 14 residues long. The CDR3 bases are TGTGCCAGCAGTGCACACAGGGAACTCTATGGCTACACCTTC. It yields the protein CASSAHRELYGYTF.

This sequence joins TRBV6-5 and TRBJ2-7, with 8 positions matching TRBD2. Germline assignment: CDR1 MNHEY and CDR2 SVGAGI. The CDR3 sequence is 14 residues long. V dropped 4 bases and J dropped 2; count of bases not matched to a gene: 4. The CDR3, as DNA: TGTGCCAGCAGTTCTAGCGGGTTGGCCTACGAGCAGTACTTC. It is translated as CASSSSGLAYEQYF.

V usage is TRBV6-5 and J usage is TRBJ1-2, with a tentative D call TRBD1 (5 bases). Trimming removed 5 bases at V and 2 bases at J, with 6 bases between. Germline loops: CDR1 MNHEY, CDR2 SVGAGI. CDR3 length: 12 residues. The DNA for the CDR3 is TGTGCCAGCAGTCCAGGGAACTATGGCTACACCTTC. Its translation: CASSPGNYGYTF.

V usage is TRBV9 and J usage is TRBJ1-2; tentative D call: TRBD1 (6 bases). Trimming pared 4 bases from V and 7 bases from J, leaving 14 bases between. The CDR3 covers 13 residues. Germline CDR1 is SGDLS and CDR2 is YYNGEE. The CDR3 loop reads CASSSRGIGGYTF. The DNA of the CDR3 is TGTGCCAGCAGCAGCAGGGGCATCGGTGGCTACACCTTC.

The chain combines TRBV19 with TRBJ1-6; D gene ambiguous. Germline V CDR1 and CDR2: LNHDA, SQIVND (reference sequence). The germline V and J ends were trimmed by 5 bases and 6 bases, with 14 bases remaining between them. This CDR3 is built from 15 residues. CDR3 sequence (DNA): TGTGCCAGTAGTCGACGCCGGGAAGTTAATTCACCCCTCCACTTT. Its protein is CASSRRREVNSPLHF.

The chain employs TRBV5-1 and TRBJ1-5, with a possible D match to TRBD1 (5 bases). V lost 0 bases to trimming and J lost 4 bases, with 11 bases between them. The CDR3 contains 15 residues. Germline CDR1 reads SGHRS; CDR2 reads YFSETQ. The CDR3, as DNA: TGCGCCAGCAGCTTGGGGGGGGACTCTAATCAGCCCCAGCATTTT. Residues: CASSLGGDSNQPQHF.

The CDR3 is CASKGFGEYTGELFF. As DNA, the CDR3 is TGTGCCAGCAAGGGGTTCGGAGAATACACCGGGGAGCTGTTTTTT. The chain carries TRBV2 and TRBJ2-2, with D tentatively TRBD1 (5 bases). The CDR3 is 15 amino acids. With 7 bases removed from V and 3 bases from J, the gap between germline ends came to 15 bases. Germline lookup yields CDR1 SNHLY and CDR2 FYNNEI.

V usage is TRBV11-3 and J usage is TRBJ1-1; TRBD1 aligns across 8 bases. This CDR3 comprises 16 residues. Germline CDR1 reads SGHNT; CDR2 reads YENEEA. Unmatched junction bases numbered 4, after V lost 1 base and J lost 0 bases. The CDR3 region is CASSLAAGGLNTEAFF. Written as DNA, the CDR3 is TGTGCCAGCAGCTTAGCGGCAGGGGGCCTGAACACTGAAGCTTTCTTT.

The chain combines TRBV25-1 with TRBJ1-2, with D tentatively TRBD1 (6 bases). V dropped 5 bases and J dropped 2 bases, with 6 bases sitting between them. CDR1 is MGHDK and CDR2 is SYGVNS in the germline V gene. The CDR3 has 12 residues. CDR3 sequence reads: CASSQGNYGYTF. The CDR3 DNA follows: TGTGCCAGCAGTCAGGGGAACTATGGCTACACCTTC.

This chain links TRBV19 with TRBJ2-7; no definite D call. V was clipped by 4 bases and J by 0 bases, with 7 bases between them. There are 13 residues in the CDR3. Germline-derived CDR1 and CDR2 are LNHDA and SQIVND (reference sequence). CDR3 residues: CASSNGASYEQYF. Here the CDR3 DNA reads TGTGCCAGTAGTAACGGAGCCTCCTACGAGCAGTACTTC.

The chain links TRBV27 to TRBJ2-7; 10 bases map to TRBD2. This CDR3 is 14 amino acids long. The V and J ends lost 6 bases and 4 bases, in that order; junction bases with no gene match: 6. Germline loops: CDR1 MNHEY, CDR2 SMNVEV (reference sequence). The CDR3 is CASRKAGGRYEQYF. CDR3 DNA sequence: TGTGCCAGCAGGAAAGCGGGAGGGCGGTACGAGCAGTACTTC.

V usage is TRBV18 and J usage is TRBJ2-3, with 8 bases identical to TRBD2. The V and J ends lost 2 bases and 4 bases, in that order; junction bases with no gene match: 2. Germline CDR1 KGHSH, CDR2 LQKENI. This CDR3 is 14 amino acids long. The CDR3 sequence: CASSPEGLADTQYF. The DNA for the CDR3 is TGTGCCAGCTCACCAGAGGGACTAGCAGATACGCAGTATTTT.